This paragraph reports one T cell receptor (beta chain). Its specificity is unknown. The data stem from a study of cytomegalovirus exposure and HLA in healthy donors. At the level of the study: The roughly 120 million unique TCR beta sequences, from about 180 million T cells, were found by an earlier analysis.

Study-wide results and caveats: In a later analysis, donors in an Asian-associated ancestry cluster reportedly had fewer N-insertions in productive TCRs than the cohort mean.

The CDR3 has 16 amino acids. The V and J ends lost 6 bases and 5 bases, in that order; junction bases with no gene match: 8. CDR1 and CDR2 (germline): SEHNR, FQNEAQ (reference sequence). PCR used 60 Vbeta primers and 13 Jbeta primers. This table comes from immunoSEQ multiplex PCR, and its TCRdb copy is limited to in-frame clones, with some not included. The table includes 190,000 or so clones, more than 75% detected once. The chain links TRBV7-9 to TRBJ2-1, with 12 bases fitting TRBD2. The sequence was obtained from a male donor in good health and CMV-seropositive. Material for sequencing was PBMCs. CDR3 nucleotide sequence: TGTGCCAGCAGGTCTCTAGCGGGAGGGCAGAACAATGAGCAGTTCTTC. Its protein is CASRSLAGGQNNEQFF.